In its sample, the clone carrying this T cell receptor (beta chain) was seen a few times. Its antigen is currently unknown. The sample comes from a study of a mutant IDH1 vaccine in newly diagnosed glioma. Germline V CDR1 and CDR2: KGHSH, LQKENI. This CDR3 region has 16 residues. V was trimmed by 2 bases and J by 14 bases, leaving 22 bases between them. As to time point: week 23, last vaccination. With topical imiquimod, each dose of the vaccine consisted of 300 ug of mutant IDH1 20-mer peptide. Assay: immunoSEQ multiplex PCR; the TCRdb copy retains only in-frame clones and omits some. Seen here are over 55,000 clones, roughly 77% observed once, and the top ten hold around 8.4%.

The receptor was isolated from a woman in her forties with glioma. Some clones in this sample may be carry-over from other donors' samples. The source material was PBMCs, sampled from a glioma patient whose treatment included an IDH1 peptide vaccine. The chain is built from TRBV18 and TRBJ1-6; the D gene is possibly TRBD1 (5 bases). CDR3 amino acids: CASSPGQTRGVLALHF. For the CDR3, the DNA is TGTGCCAGCTCACCAGGTCAGACACGGGGGGTTTTGGCCCTCCACTTT. Complete variable domain (other parts from reference TRBV18 and TRBJ1-6): NAGVMQNPRHLVRRRGQEARLRCSPMKGHSHVYWYRQLPEEGLKFMVYLQKENIIDESGMPKERFSAEFPKEGPSILRIQQVVRGDSAAYFCASSPGQTRGVLALHFGNGTRLTVT.